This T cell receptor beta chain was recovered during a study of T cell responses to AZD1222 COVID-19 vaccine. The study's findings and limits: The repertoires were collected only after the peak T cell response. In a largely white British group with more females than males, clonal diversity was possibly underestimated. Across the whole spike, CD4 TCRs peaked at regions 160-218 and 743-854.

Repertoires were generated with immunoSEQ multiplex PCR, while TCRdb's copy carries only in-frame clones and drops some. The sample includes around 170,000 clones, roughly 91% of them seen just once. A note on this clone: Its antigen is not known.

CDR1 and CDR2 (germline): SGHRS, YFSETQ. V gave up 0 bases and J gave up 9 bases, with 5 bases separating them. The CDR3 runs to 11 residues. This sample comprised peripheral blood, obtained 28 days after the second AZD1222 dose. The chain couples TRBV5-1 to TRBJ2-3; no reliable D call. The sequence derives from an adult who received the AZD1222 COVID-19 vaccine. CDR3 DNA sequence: TGCGCCAGCAGCTTGGGCCCGACGCAGTATTTT. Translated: CASSLGPTQYF.